The next 9 T cell receptor beta chains were all read from a single sample in a study of neoadjuvant anti-PD-1 for oral cavity cancer (dated by TCRdb to about 2021). The time point label, as the study defines it: after neoadjuvant nivolumab, at surgical resection. The library was built by means of the immunoSEQ multiplex PCR assay. TCRdb carries this immuneACCESS record with in-frame sequences only. Its versions omit some clonotypes, under half of them owing to an unresolved V gene in the studies checked, with the rest unexplained. The sample includes 55,000 to 80,000 clones, with about 86% observed a single time. The ten most abundant clones make up less than 3% of the sample. Sequenced here: PBMCs, sampled after nivolumab (anti-PD-1) treatment. The receptors were sampled from a person aged 40 to 85 with oral cavity squamous cell carcinoma.

This clone was counted once. The chain uses TRBV4-2 and TRBJ2-7, with D perhaps TRBD2 (7 bases). CDR3 length equals 15 residues. V lost 1 base and J 2 bases, leaving 12 bases between the germline ends. Germline V CDR1 and CDR2: LGHNA, YNFKEQ. The CDR3 DNA follows: TGTGCCAGCAGCCAAGGGGAGGGGGGAACCTACGAGCAGTACTTC. Translating it yields CASSQGEGGTYEQYF.

This clone has only one observation. CDR3 nucleotides: TGTGCCTGCGCGACTAGCGGGAAGATAAAGCAGTACTTC. Amino acid sequence: CACATSGKIKQYF. The chain has TRBV30 and TRBJ2-7; 11 bases align to TRBD2. This CDR3 contains 13 residues. Trimming took 6 bases from V and 8 from J; bases not matched to a gene: 9. Germline V gene data show CDR1 as GTSNPN and CDR2 as SVGIG (reference sequence).

The V call is TRBV6-6, the J call TRBJ2-1, with D hard to call. The CDR3 is 14 amino acids. V lost 6 bases and J lost 2, with 11 bases in between. Germline CDR1 MNHNY, CDR2 SVGAGI (reference sequence). The CDR3 DNA reads as TGTGCCAGCAGCATGAGAGCCCCCTACAATGAGCAGTTCTTC. It codes for CASSMRAPYNEQFF.

The chain links TRBV30 to TRBJ1-1, with TRBD1 as a possible D gene (5 bases). There are 13 residues in the CDR3. V lost 7 bases and J lost 7, with 19 bases in between. Germline assignment: CDR1 GTSNPN and CDR2 SVGIG (reference sequence). CDR3 region: CASAGAGRGEAFF. For the CDR3, the DNA is TGTGCCTCAGCCGGGGCCGGACGGGGTGAAGCTTTCTTT.

The count of this clone is one. This chain links TRBV28 with TRBJ1-1; TRBD1 might be the D (6 bases). Germline loops: CDR1 MDHEN, CDR2 SYDVKM. The V end was cut by 1 base, the J end by 10 bases, with 10 bases between. This CDR3 spans 12 amino acids. The chain's CDR3 is CASSLYREGAFF. The CDR3 coding sequence is TGTGCCAGCAGTTTATACAGGGAGGGAGCTTTCTTT.

This clone was picked up one time. This sequence joins TRBV19 and TRBJ2-1; 9 nucleotides align to TRBD2. The junction had 13 bases not matched to a gene; V was cut back by 2 bases and J by 2 bases. This CDR3 is built from 19 residues. In germline, CDR1 is LNHDA, CDR2 SQIVND (reference sequence). CDR3 in amino acids: CASSIPSGIASLAYNEQFF. CDR3 nucleotide sequence: TGTGCCAGTAGTATACCTAGCGGGATCGCAAGTCTGGCCTACAATGAGCAGTTCTTC.

The chain recombines TRBV7-3 with TRBJ1-2, with 7 bases identical to TRBD1. This CDR3 is 13 amino acids long. Germline values: CDR1 SGHTA, CDR2 FQGTGA. V was clipped by 5 bases and J by 4 bases; unmatched bases: 4. DNA of the CDR3: TGTGCCAGCAGCGGACAGGAGGGCTATGGCTACACCTTC. It specifies CASSGQEGYGYTF.

The CDR3 nucleotides read TGTGCCAGCAGCTCCGGACTAGCGGGGGCCTACGAGCAGTACTTC. This encodes CASSSGLAGAYEQYF. This chain connects TRBV5-4 to TRBJ2-7, with TRBD2 matching over 13 bases. CDR1 is SGHNT and CDR2 is YYREEE in the germline V gene (reference sequence). Trimming at V came to 3 bases and at J to 2 bases, leaving 2 bases not matched to a gene. This CDR3 has 15 residues.

The chain links TRBV5-4 to TRBJ2-7; 8 nucleotides line up with TRBD2. The length of the CDR3 is 13 residues. The trim removed 4 bases at V and 7 bases at J, leaving 7 bases unmatched. Germline CDR1 reads SGHNT; CDR2 reads YYREEE (reference sequence). The CDR3 loop reads CASSLGLAREQYF. CDR3 in DNA: TGTGCCAGCAGCCTCGGACTAGCAAGGGAGCAGTACTTC.